This T cell receptor (beta chain) was sequenced during a study of blood T cells in healthy people across ages. Next came a second PCR, run for roughly 7 to 12 cycles, which used a sample-barcoded 5' primer along with a J-beta primer mix. TCRdb itself ran the 5' RACE reads through MiXCR, one entry per CDR3 protein. Counted here are about 810,000 distinct CDR3 sequences, about 34% occurring once; the ten biggest clones make up around 13%. CDR3 length equals 16 residues. The germline V gene encodes CDR1 DFQATT and CDR2 SNEGSKA (reference sequence). With 1 base removed from V and 6 bases from J, the gap between germline ends came to 18 bases.

Sequenced: blood. This chain connects TRBV20-1 to TRBJ2-2; D tentatively fits TRBD1 or TRBD2 (5 bases each). The clonotype comes from a man younger than 30 in good health. This chain's CDR3 is CSARAPGAGYPGELFF. DNA for the CDR3: TGCAGTGCTAGAGCTCCCGGGGCAGGCTATCCCGGGGAGCTGTTTTTT.